Included here is one T cell receptor (beta chain) sequence, with context. This record comes from a study of blood T cell repertoires in COVID-19. Whole-study context: Specimens from acute and convalescent COVID-19 originated in the United States, Italy and Spain.

V was clipped by 4 bases and J by 2 bases; unmatched bases: 5. Germline V lookup: CDR1 MGHRA, CDR2 YSYEKL. The CDR3 loop spans 14 amino acids. Per the study methods: The assay estimated nucleated cells by amplifying reference gene primers. Assay used: immunoSEQ multiplex PCR; TCRdb lists only in-frame clones, some missing. D and trimming come from the DNA, and the V and J calls and clone size come from that table. Of some 94,000 clones in the sample, roughly 72% were seen once. The receptor comes from a woman aged 55-69 years in a cohort sampled during active or convalescent COVID-19. Sequenced sample: peripheral blood. The V and J genes are TRBV4-1 and TRBJ2-7; the match to TRBD1 covers 7 bases. CDR3 sequence (DNA): TGCGCCAGCAGCCGATACGGGACAGCCTACGAGCAGTACTTC. This translates into CASSRYGTAYEQYF.